Only one count was recorded for the clone carrying this T cell receptor beta chain. This record belongs to a study of CD8 T cells in Susac syndrome. TEMRA cells were FACS-enriched and CD8+ and CD4+ T cells negatively isolated. The RNA input was roughly 0.45 to 1 ug, and it was reverse transcribed with random hexamers. Amplification of TCR beta CDR3 was carried out by immunoSEQ multiplex PCR, which covered 54 Vbeta and 13 Jbeta segments. TCRdb used MiXCR to reprocess the immunoSEQ multiplex PCR reads, holding one entry per CDR3 protein. The sample consists of hundreds of thousands of distinct CDR3 sequences, 95% of them appearing once. Looked up from germline, CDR1 is DFQATT and CDR2 is SNEGSKA (reference sequence). With V trimmed by 3 bases and J by 1 base, 11 bases remained unmatched. The CDR3 has 18 residues.

The source is a human donor with multiple sclerosis. The specimen was CD4+ T cells from PBMCs. The chain joins TRBV20-1 to TRBJ2-1; the match to TRBD2 covers 11 bases. The CDR3 DNA is TGCAGTGCTAGTCAACCGGGACTAGCGGTATTATCCTACAATGAGCAGTTCTTC. Translating gives CSASQPGLAVLSYNEQFF.